The following is a T cell receptor beta chain sequence with its context. This CDR3 spans 15 amino acids. The germline V and J ends were trimmed by 7 bases and 8 bases, with 18 bases remaining between them. Per the germline V gene, CDR1 is MNHEY and CDR2 is SVGAGI. The sample is drawn from a study of control samples from healthy donors and cancer patients. The assay was immunoSEQ multiplex PCR, and TCRdb's table has in-frame clones only and misses some. Of tens of thousands of clones listed, around 87% were seen once; the top ten hold about 12%. The sample taken for sequencing was PBMCs. This receptor was taken from a woman aged 55-69 years with lung cancer. V is TRBV6-5 and J is TRBJ1-6, with D possibly being TRBD1 (5 bases). Here the CDR3 reads CASNQGTRGYSPLHF. In DNA, the CDR3 is TGTGCCAGCAACCAGGGAACCCGGGGCTATTCACCCCTCCACTTT.